This T cell receptor (beta chain) was sequenced for a study of regulatory T cells in long-lasting Graves disease. Study at large: Graves' patients, newly diagnosed, had taken antithyroid drugs under 3 months.

The TCR beta library used iRepertoire HTBI primers with Arm-PCR amplification of CDR3. In the authors' methods: Samples jointly harbored about 63 TRBV and over 13 TRBJ segments. Each CDR3 protein is one row after TCRdb ran MiXCR on the multiplex PCR reads. The V and J calls follow TCRdb's processing rather than the paper's. The sample records under 300,000 distinct CDR3 sequences, roughly 18% being singletons. This clonotype was found many times. CDR3 length: 14 residues. The V gene end was trimmed by 0 bases and the J gene end by 4 bases; junction bases not matched to a gene: 2. Germline V gene data show CDR1 as ENHRY and CDR2 as SYGVKD. Time point described: newly diagnosed GD, antithyroid drugs for less than 3 months. Extracted PBMC RNA gave rise to the TCR library. Criteria from the American Thyroid Association guidelines were applied to diagnose Graves' disease.

The V gene is TRBV10-3, the J gene TRBJ1-1; 7 bases match TRBD1. This receptor was taken from a female donor with Graves disease. The sequencing here drew on peripheral blood mononuclear cells (PBMCs), taken at new diagnosis, from a patient treated with antithyroid drugs. The CDR3 loop is CAISESPGGTEAFF. The DNA for the CDR3 is TGTGCCATCAGTGAGTCTCCAGGGGGCACTGAAGCTTTCTTT.